A selection of T cell receptor beta chains follows, all from one sample in a study of cytomegalovirus exposure and HLA in healthy donors. Clones were read by immunoSEQ multiplex PCR, and TCRdb kept only the in-frame ones, dropping some. The table has around 210,000 clones, about 77% seen once. Sequenced input: PBMCs. These receptors originate from a boy between 10 and 17 years old in good health and CMV-seronegative. Both conserved end residues are part of each CDR3. The D gene is left open where the match is weak. Size is omitted from some rows. Given values are once, few, many or a class for expanded clones.

size	V	D	length	J	CDR3	DNA
NA	TRBV6-5	NA	14	TRBJ1-1	CASERTELNTEAFF	TGTGCCAGCGAGAGGACAGAGCTGAACACTGAAGCTTTCTTT
few	TRBV19	TRBD1	15	TRBJ1-1	CASSPNPPGGSEAFF	TGTGCCAGTAGTCCGAACCCACCAGGGGGCTCTGAAGCTTTCTTT
NA	TRBV10-1	TRBD1	18	TRBJ1-5	CASRGYRDRQYSNQPQHF	TGCGCCAGCAGGGGGTACCGGGACAGACAATATAGCAATCAGCCCCAGCATTTT
NA	TRBV6-5	NA	14	TRBJ1-2	CASSSGQSNYGYTF	TGTGCCAGCAGTTCCGGACAGAGTAACTATGGCTACACCTTC
NA	TRBV27	NA	13	TRBJ1-1	CASSFGGMTEAFF	TGTGCCAGCAGTTTTGGCGGGATGACTGAAGCTTTCTTT
NA	TRBV27	TRBD1	14	TRBJ2-7	CASSQRDSIYEQYF	TGTGCCAGTTCCCAAAGGGACAGCATCTACGAGCAGTACTTC
NA	TRBV9	NA	14	TRBJ1-1	CASSRRDTSTEAFF	TGTGCCAGCAGCAGACGGGACACATCAACTGAAGCTTTCTTT
NA	TRBV7-9	NA	14	TRBJ2-3	CASTPQRGTDTQYF	TGTGCCAGCACCCCCCAGCGGGGCACAGATACGCAGTATTTT
NA	TRBV12-5	NA	14	TRBJ2-5	CASGLGAPVETQYF	TGTGCTAGTGGTTTGGGGGCCCCGGTCGAGACCCAGTACTTC
NA	TRBV5-1	NA	13	TRBJ2-3	CASSLEGADTQYF	TGCGCCAGCAGCTTGGAGGGGGCAGATACGCAGTATTTT
NA	TRBV4-1	TRBD1	17	TRBJ2-3	CASSQEVRTGEADTQYF	TGCGCCAGCAGCCAAGAAGTGCGGACAGGCGAGGCAGATACGCAGTATTTT
NA	TRBV18	NA	13	TRBJ2-3	CASSPPSVNTQYF	TGTGCCAGCTCACCACCGTCGGTTAATACGCAGTATTTT
few	TRBV10-3	NA	16	TRBJ2-1	CAISMRSGATYNEQFF	TGTGCCATCAGTATGCGTTCGGGTGCGACCTACAATGAGCAGTTCTTC
few	TRBV20-1	NA	11	TRBJ2-1	CSAGLNNEQFF	TGCAGTGCGGGACTTAACAATGAGCAGTTCTTC
NA	TRBV21-1	NA	19	TRBJ2-7	CASSRVGLAGGLSSYEQYF	TGTGCCAGCAGCAGAGTGGGACTAGCGGGAGGGCTGAGCTCCTACGAGCAGTACTTC
few	TRBV19	TRBD1	14	TRBJ1-6	CASRPQGINSPLHF	TGTGCCAGTAGACCACAGGGGATCAATTCACCCCTCCACTTT
NA	TRBV19	NA	16	TRBJ1-3	CASSSPGRGLGNTIYF	TGTGCCAGTAGTAGTCCCGGGCGGGGGCTCGGAAACACCATATATTTT
NA	TRBV30	NA	16	TRBJ1-3	CAWSPPWGESGNTIYF	TGTGCCTGGAGTCCCCCTTGGGGAGAATCTGGAAACACCATATATTTT
NA	TRBV5-6	NA	14	TRBJ2-5	CASSPGVLRLEQYF	TGTGCCAGCAGTCCAGGGGTCCTAAGGTTGGAGCAGTACTTC
NA	TRBV10-3	TRBD1	14	TRBJ2-7	CAIKRDRAIHEQYF	TGTGCCATCAAGAGGGACAGGGCAATCCACGAGCAGTACTTC
once	TRBV14	NA	16	TRBJ1-3	CASSQRLAYSGNTIYF	TGTGCCAGCAGCCAAAGATTGGCATACTCTGGAAACACCATATATTTT
NA	TRBV2	NA	15	TRBJ1-5	CASSERGLNNQPQHF	TGTGCCAGCAGTGAACGGGGTCTGAACAATCAGCCCCAGCATTTT